This TCR beta chain was obtained from a study of blood T cells in healthy people across ages (dated by TCRdb to 2015 to 2017). In the study overall: In model experiments, template switching captured roughly one uniquely barcoded TCR beta cDNA molecule for every two T cells. Using deep sequencing normalized with unique cDNA molecular identifiers, the study measured how TCR beta repertoire diversity changes with age. Donors were grouped into four age groups: young (average approximately 15 years), middle-aged (roughly 38), aged (approximately 67) and long-lived (about 82). Donors of different ages were randomly distributed across sequencing lanes to avoid experimental bias. Two additional independent replicas of 1 million unique cDNA reads from the same blood draw were analyzed for two donors (one aged 18 to 30 and one aged 80 or older).

The germline V gene provides CDR1 SQVTM and CDR2 ANQGSEA. Cut back by 1 base and 0 bases, the V and J ends lie 8 bases apart. Reading from cysteine to phenylalanine, the CDR3 counts 14 amino acids. Of all the DNA, just the CDR3 is kept, 42 bases in frame from base 1. As regards this clonotype: Its antigen is still unknown. The sample holds no much larger clone one base away, and base qualities are not on file.

The donors were roughly 40 Caucasian individuals from Russia, aged about 6 to 100 years, who were systemically healthy. Each donor gave 9.5 to 10 milliliters of peripheral blood, drawn into EDTA-treated Vacutainer tubes. Ficoll-Paque density-gradient centrifugation was used to isolate PBMCs, with at least 6 million obtained per sample. Total RNA was extracted from PBMCs with Trizol reagent, with at least 6 micrograms obtained per sample. The percentages of naive CD45RAhigh/CD27high T cells were determined by flow cytometry on a PBMC aliquot from every donor. Library creation used 5' RACE. Sequencing used an Illumina HiSeq 2500. The second PCR ran for about 6 to 12 cycles and used a J-beta primer mix along with a sample-barcoded 5' primer. A template-switch 5' adaptor carrying 12 random nucleotides introduced a unique molecular identifier onto each TCR beta cDNA molecule. At least 3 million CDR3-containing paired-end reads were obtained from each sample. The Mint cDNA synthesis kit, primed by a TRBC-specific oligonucleotide, was used to synthesize first-strand cDNA from all RNA. After uracil-DNA glycosylase treatment, a first 18-cycle PCR used universal primers M1SS and BC2_uni_R on all cDNA. Turning to the authors' computational methods: Each sample was normalized by randomly selecting 1 million high-quality reads, each carrying a distinct molecular identifier. Reads with shared molecular identifiers were discarded instead of being binned into consensus sequences. MiTCR, run with a Q25 quality threshold and the strictest error-elimination algorithm, handled CDR3 identification, clonotype clustering and error correction. A nonparametric unseen species model with Euler transformation was used to estimate a lower bound on total TCR beta diversity. The public reads were quality trimmed at Q25 with fastp and then assembled into clones with MiXCR by TCRdb, keeping productive beta chains. All rows with the same CDR3 protein become a single entry with the most common DNA and genes. These V and J calls derive from TCRdb rather than the authors' analysis. The sample contains about 1,500,000 distinct CDR3 sequences, 25% to 30% of them found a single time. The top ten clones comprise 7.7% of the sample.

The research as a whole found: Because the CMV infection status of the donors was unknown, age-related changes in expanded clonotypes may potentially have been confounded. As age increased, observed TCR beta diversity per million T cells dropped in a roughly linear way, and a significant reduction was already evident by age 40. Compared with the aged group, more naive CD4+ T cells, fewer expanded clones and increased TCR diversity were shown by the long-lived group, suggesting age selection. The percentage of naive T cells measured by flow cytometry correlated strongly with observed TCR beta diversity. Since profiling was done on bulk unsorted PBMCs, naive and antigen-experienced compartments could not be conclusively compared. Estimates of total diversity based on one million sequenced T cells were considered lower bounds and underestimates.

Sequencing used blood. Recombination connected TRBV29-1 to TRBJ2-3; the D gene cannot be named for sure. This clonotype was obtained from a woman in her 30s in good health. The CDR3: CSVEARSSTDTQYF. The sequenced DNA is TGCAGCGTTGAAGCGCGCTCGAGCACAGATACGCAGTATTTT.